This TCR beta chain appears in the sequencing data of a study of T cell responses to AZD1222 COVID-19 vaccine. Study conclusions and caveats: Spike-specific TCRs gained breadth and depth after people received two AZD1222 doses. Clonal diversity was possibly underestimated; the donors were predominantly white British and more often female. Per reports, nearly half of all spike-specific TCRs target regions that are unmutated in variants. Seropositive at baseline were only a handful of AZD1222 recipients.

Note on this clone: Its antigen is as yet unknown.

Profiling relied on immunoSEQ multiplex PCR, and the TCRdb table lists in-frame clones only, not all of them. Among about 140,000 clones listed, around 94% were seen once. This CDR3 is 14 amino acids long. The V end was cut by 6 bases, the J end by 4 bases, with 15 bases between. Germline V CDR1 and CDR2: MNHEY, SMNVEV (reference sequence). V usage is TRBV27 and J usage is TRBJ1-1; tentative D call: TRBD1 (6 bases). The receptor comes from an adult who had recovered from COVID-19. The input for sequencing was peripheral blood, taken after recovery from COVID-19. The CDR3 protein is CASRPNRAFTEAFF. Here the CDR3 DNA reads TGTGCCAGCAGGCCCAACAGGGCGTTCACTGAAGCTTTCTTT.